The clone carrying this TCR beta chain was observed a single time. Its specificity is not known. This sample stems from a study of vaccination effects on CD4 cells after COVID-19. When roughly eleven days of culture had elapsed, CD4+ T cells were isolated. Vaccinated recipients, who were negative for nucleocapsid antibodies, had no history of SARS-CoV-2 infection. The table came from immunoSEQ multiplex PCR; TCRdb's copy has only in-frame clones and leaves some out. The table shows about 74,000 clones, with about 74% occurring only once. The sequencing here drew on CD4+ T cells from PBMCs cultured without peptide, taken before COVID-19 vaccination. The sequence derives from a human donor who received a COVID-19 vaccine.

CDR3 coding DNA: TGTGCCAGCAGCTTACGGGGGAATCAGCCCCAGCATTTT. It codes for CASSLRGNQPQHF. The V gene is TRBV7-2, the J gene TRBJ1-5; possibly TRBD1 for D (5 bases). The CDR3 covers 13 residues. Trimming removed 2 bases at V and 4 bases at J, with 6 bases between. CDR1 SGHTA and CDR2 FQGNSA come from the germline V gene.